This is a list of T cell receptor beta chains from one sample in a study of beta chain features in type 1 diabetes. Profiling relied on immunoSEQ multiplex PCR, and the TCRdb table lists in-frame clones only, not all of them. The sample shows about 360,000 clones, 10% to 15% of them seen only once. The sample taken for sequencing was naive CD4+ T cells from blood. The source of these receptors is a man aged 18 to 29 in good health. Each CDR3 is given with its conserved first and last residue. Each record gives: clone size, V gene, D gene, CDR3 length, J gene, CDR3 protein, CDR3 DNA. A D gene is named only where the DNA matches it firmly. Expanded clones are given a class, and other clones once, few, many or no size at all.

>NA|TRBV2|NA|12|TRBJ2-7
CASSARGYEQYF
TGTGCCAGCAGTGCCCGGGGCTACGAGCAGTACTTC
>NA|TRBV14|TRBD1|13|TRBJ2-3
CASSQDGQGTQYF
TGTGCCAGCAGCCAGGATGGACAGGGCACGCAGTATTTT
>few|TRBV9|NA|13|TRBJ2-2
CASSATATGELFF
TGTGCCAGCAGCGCCACAGCCACCGGGGAGCTGTTTTTT
>NA|TRBV28|NA|14|TRBJ2-5
CASPHRDSQETQYF
TGTGCCAGCCCACACCGGGACTCACAAGAGACCCAGTACTTC
>few|TRBV10-3|NA|14|TRBJ2-7
CAIRQGQSSYEQYF
TGTGCCATCAGGCAGGGGCAGAGCTCCTACGAGCAGTACTTC
>NA|TRBV7-3|NA|16|TRBJ2-1
CASSRTAGAGYNEQFF
TGTGCCAGCAGCCGAACCGCGGGGGCGGGGTACAATGAGCAGTTCTTC
>NA|TRBV30|NA|13|TRBJ2-5
CAWSVGGQETQYF
TGTGCCTGGAGTGTCGGGGGTCAAGAGACCCAGTACTTC
>NA|TRBV30|NA|13|TRBJ1-1
CAWIGGANTEAFF
TGTGCCTGGATCGGAGGGGCGAACACTGAAGCTTTCTTT
>NA|TRBV4-1|NA|15|TRBJ1-5
CASSQDPGKDQPQHF
TGCGCCAGCAGCCAAGATCCAGGGAAGGATCAGCCCCAGCATTTT
>NA|TRBV28|TRBD1|12|TRBJ2-7
CASSGTGYEQYF
TGTGCCAGCAGCGGGACAGGGTACGAGCAGTACTTC
>NA|TRBV9|NA|14|TRBJ2-7
CASSARQEPTEQYF
TGTGCCAGCAGCGCCCGACAGGAACCTACGGAGCAGTACTTC
>few|TRBV7-2|NA|15|TRBJ1-1
CASSLNGGENTEAFF
TGTGCCAGCAGCTTAAACGGCGGGGAAAACACTGAAGCTTTCTTT
>few|TRBV6-1|TRBD1|13|TRBJ1-1
CASSETGRTEAFF
TGTGCCAGCAGTGAGACAGGGAGGACTGAAGCTTTCTTT
>NA|TRBV18|NA|17|TRBJ2-7
CASSATLEAARTYEQYF
TGTGCCAGCTCCGCTACTCTCGAGGCAGCGCGTACCTACGAGCAGTACTTC
>NA|TRBV5-6|NA|15|TRBJ2-1
CASSWVQGPGNEQFF
TGTGCCAGCAGCTGGGTGCAGGGGCCAGGGAATGAGCAGTTCTTC
>NA|TRBV7-9|NA|15|TRBJ2-6
CAEMSATAGANVLTF
TGTGCCGAGATGTCAGCGACAGCCGGGGCCAACGTCCTGACTTTC
>NA|TRBV11-3|NA|13|TRBJ1-1
CASSFGENTEAFF
TGTGCCAGCAGCTTTGGAGAGAACACTGAAGCTTTCTTT
>NA|TRBV25-1|NA|13|TRBJ2-7
CASSEIWASEQYF
TGTGCCAGCAGTGAAATATGGGCCAGCGAGCAGTACTTC
>NA|TRBV6-5|NA|15|TRBJ2-1
CASSHQGNSYNEQFF
TGTGCCAGCAGTCACCAGGGGAACTCCTACAATGAGCAGTTCTTC
>NA|TRBV5-1|TRBD2|13|TRBJ2-5
CASSRAGGETQYF
TGCGCCAGCAGCCGAGCGGGGGGAGAGACCCAGTACTTC
>NA|TRBV28|NA|13|TRBJ2-5
CASSPVGKETQYF
TGTGCCAGCAGTCCGGTCGGGAAGGAGACCCAGTACTTC
>few|TRBV4-3|TRBD1|14|TRBJ1-2
CASSQATGGVGYTF
TGCGCCAGCAGCCAGGCGACAGGGGGTGTCGGCTACACCTTC
>few|TRBV6-6|TRBD1|14|TRBJ2-7
CASSQRQGNYEQYF
TGTGCCAGCAGTCAAAGACAGGGGAACTACGAGCAGTACTTC
>few|TRBV6-4|TRBD1|15|TRBJ2-7
CASSDPGQGNHEQYF
TGTGCCAGCAGTGACCCGGGACAGGGGAACCACGAGCAGTACTTC
>few|TRBV5-4|TRBD1|13|TRBJ1-2
CASSPRQGLGYTF
TGTGCCAGCAGCCCTCGACAGGGCCTCGGCTACACCTTC
>few|TRBV7-9|NA|14|TRBJ1-1
CASSLGQRNTEAFF
TGTGCCAGCAGCTTAGGACAGAGGAACACTGAAGCTTTCTTT